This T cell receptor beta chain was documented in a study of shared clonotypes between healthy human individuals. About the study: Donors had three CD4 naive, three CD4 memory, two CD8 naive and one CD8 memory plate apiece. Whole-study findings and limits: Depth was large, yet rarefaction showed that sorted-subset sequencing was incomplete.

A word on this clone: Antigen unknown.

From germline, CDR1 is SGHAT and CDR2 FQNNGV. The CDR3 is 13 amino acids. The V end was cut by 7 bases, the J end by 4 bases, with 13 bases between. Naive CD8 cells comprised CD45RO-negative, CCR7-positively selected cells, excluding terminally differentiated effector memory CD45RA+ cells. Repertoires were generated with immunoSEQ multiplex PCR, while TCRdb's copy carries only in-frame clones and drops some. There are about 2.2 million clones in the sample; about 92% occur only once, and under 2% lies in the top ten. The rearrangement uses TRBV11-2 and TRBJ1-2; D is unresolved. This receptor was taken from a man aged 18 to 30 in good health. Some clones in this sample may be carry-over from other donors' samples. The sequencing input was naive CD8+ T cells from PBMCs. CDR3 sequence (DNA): TGTGCCAGCACCCCTGGCGGTGTCTATGGCTACACCTTC. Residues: CASTPGGVYGYTF.